These 32 T cell receptor beta chains were all obtained from the same sample, sequenced in a study of blood T cell repertoires in COVID-19. Data came from immunoSEQ multiplex PCR; TCRdb stores just in-frame clones and leaves some out. In the table there are 250,000 to 350,000 clones, 86% of which are singletons. The specimen was peripheral blood. These receptor sequences come from a woman aged 50 to 65 with acute or convalescent COVID-19.

The CDR3 nucleotides are TGTGCCAGCATCGGGCAGGGGAACTACGAGCAGTACTTC. Amino acids: CASIGQGNYEQYF. The chain uses TRBV7-8 and TRBJ2-7, with a weak D call TRBD1 (6 bases). The CDR3 covers 13 residues. Germline loops: CDR1 SGHVS, CDR2 FQNEAQ. Trimming shortened V by 7 bases and J by 3 bases, and 13 bases separated the two germline ends.

As concerns this clone: No conserved phenylalanine or tryptophan ends this CDR3, so it is likely a read error. The DNA is left out, because the CDR3 cannot be placed on it with certainty; the CDR3 is given as TCRdb lists it. The V gene is TRBV29-1, the J gene TRBJ1-2. CDR1 and CDR2 from the germline V gene are SQVTM and ANQGSEA. Termini included, the CDR3 measures 11 amino acids. CDR3 amino acids: CSVEDRGSLAL.

V is TRBV29-1 and J is TRBJ2-1; D possibly corresponds to TRBD1 (5 bases). V lost 0 bases, J lost 10 bases, and 10 bases lay in between. This CDR3 has 12 residues. Germline V lookup: CDR1 SQVTM, CDR2 ANQGSEA. The CDR3 bases are TGCAGCGTTGAAGATGGGGCCAGAGAGCAGTTCTTC. This translates into CSVEDGAREQFF.

This clone was observed a handful of times. The gene calls are TRBV6-2 or TRBV6-3 and TRBJ2-3; 8 positions agree with TRBD2. The CDR3 consists of 17 residues. The germline V gene encodes CDR1 MNHEY and CDR2 SVGEGT. J lost 3 bases, V lost 2 bases, and 10 bases had no gene match. The CDR3 here is CASSYPEDGRGTDTQYF. For the CDR3, the DNA is TGTGCCAGCAGTTACCCGGAGGACGGGAGGGGGACAGATACGCAGTATTTT.

The chain is built from TRBV2 and TRBJ2-7; 7 nucleotides agree with TRBD1. J was trimmed by 4 bases and V by 5 bases; bases with no gene match: 11. Germline lookup yields CDR1 SNHLY and CDR2 FYNNEI. This CDR3 spans 15 amino acids. CDR3 nucleotide sequence: TGTGCCAGCAGTAACCCGACAGGGAGAAGTTACGAGCAGTACTTC. It yields the protein CASSNPTGRSYEQYF. The entire variable domain, with the rest obtained from reference TRBV2 and TRBJ2-7, is as follows: EPEVTQTPSHQVTQMGQEVILRCVPISNHLYFYWYRQILGQKVEFLVSFYNNEISEKSEIFDDQFSVERPDGSNFTLKIRSTKLEDSAMYFCASSNPTGRSYEQYFGPGTRLTVT.

V is TRBV7-8 and J is TRBJ2-7; 9 nucleotides line up with TRBD1. The trim removed 5 bases at V and 2 bases at J, leaving 4 bases unmatched. This CDR3 region has 14 residues. Germline V gene lookup returns CDR1 SGHVS and CDR2 FQNEAQ. The CDR3 loop reads CASSRGQGTYEQYF. CDR3 in DNA: TGTGCCAGCAGCCGGGGACAGGGAACCTACGAGCAGTACTTC.

The V gene is TRBV2, the J gene TRBJ1-4; weak D call: TRBD1 (6 bases). Germline V lookup: CDR1 SNHLY, CDR2 FYNNEI. Trimming stripped 6 bases from V and 6 bases from J, with 20 bases between. The CDR3 is 16 amino acids. The CDR3 loop reads CASRSRQVGRDEKLFF. The DNA of the CDR3 is TGTGCCAGCAGGTCCAGACAGGTTGGTCGGGATGAAAAACTGTTTTTT.

The V call is TRBV6-5, the J call TRBJ1-3, with a possible D match to TRBD1 (6 bases). The CDR3 runs to 14 residues. The V end lost 7 bases, the J end lost 1 base, and 11 bases lay between the germline ends. CDR1 is MNHEY, CDR2 SVGAGI, per germline. In nucleotides, the CDR3 is TGTGCCAGCAATCAACAGGGATCTGGAAACACCATATATTTT. Translation: CASNQQGSGNTIYF.

The chain uses TRBV27 and TRBJ2-1; 11 bases are shared with TRBD2. Trimming removed 5 bases from V and 3 bases from J; junction bases left unmatched: 6. Germline CDR1 MNHEY, CDR2 SMNVEV (reference sequence). This CDR3 spans 16 amino acids. CDR3 in amino acids: CASSPVGTSGYNEQFF. The CDR3 DNA is TGTGCCAGCAGTCCTGTCGGGACTAGCGGCTACAATGAGCAGTTCTTC.

V and J are TRBV19 and TRBJ2-1, with 13 bases matching TRBD2. The germline V gene has CDR1 LNHDA and CDR2 SQIVND (reference sequence). This CDR3 has 15 residues. V was pared by 5 bases and J by 5 bases, with 3 bases of the junction left unmatched. The DNA of the CDR3 is TGTGCCAGTAGTCTCGGACTAGCGGGAGACAATGAGCAGTTCTTC. It codes for CASSLGLAGDNEQFF.

A single count supports this clone. This rearrangement joins TRBV7-9 to TRBJ2-7; D is undetermined. The CDR3 covers 12 residues. Trimming took off 5 bases at V and 2 bases at J, with 7 bases between the two ends. Per germline, CDR1 SEHNR and CDR2 FQNEAQ (reference sequence). In DNA form, the CDR3 reads TGTGCCAGCAGCGGTTCAGCCTACGAGCAGTACTTC. Residues: CASSGSAYEQYF.

This clone has just a few counts. The chain carries TRBV7-2 and TRBJ2-7; no reliable D call. V gave up 8 bases and J gave up 2 bases, with 10 bases separating them. Germline V gene lookup returns CDR1 SGHTA and CDR2 FQGNSA. The CDR3 runs to 12 residues. CDR3 sequence reads: CASSVPAYEQYF. For the CDR3, the DNA is TGTGCCAGCTCGGTCCCCGCCTACGAGCAGTACTTC.

This chain joins TRBV20-1 and TRBJ2-5; 9 bases map to TRBD1. V was clipped by 3 bases and J by 5 bases; unmatched bases: 7. CDR3 length equals 14 residues. Germline values: CDR1 DFQATT, CDR2 SNEGSKA (reference sequence). Here the CDR3 reads CSASSTGGKETQYF. DNA for the CDR3: TGCAGTGCTAGTAGTACAGGGGGCAAGGAGACCCAGTACTTC.

The chain is built from TRBV7-3 and TRBJ2-1; TRBD2 matches at 10 bases. Germline V gives CDR1 SGHTA, CDR2 FQGTGA. This CDR3 is built from 16 residues. With 1 base clipped from V and 2 bases from J, the junction kept 2 bases outside the gene matches. CDR3 bases: TGTGCCAGCAGCTTAATGAGCGGGAGGGCCTACAATGAGCAGTTCTTC. Its translation: CASSLMSGRAYNEQFF.

V and J are TRBV3-1 (or the pseudogene TRBV3-2) and TRBJ1-3; the D gene is possibly TRBD1 (5 bases). CDR1 and CDR2 (germline): LGHDT, YNNKEL (reference sequence). The CDR3 spans 17 residues. The V and J ends lost 4 bases and 0 bases respectively, with 16 bases between them. The CDR3, as DNA: TGTGCCAGCAGCCCATTGGTGGGACTCAGCTCTGGAAACACCATATATTTT. Protein product: CASSPLVGLSSGNTIYF.

J is TRBJ1-2 and V is TRBV6-5, with D possibly being TRBD1 (5 bases). V lost 0 bases and J 4 bases, leaving 6 bases between the germline ends. The CDR3 consists of 13 residues. CDR1 and CDR2 from the germline V gene are MNHEY and SVGAGI. The CDR3 loop reads CASSYSGLYGYTF. For the CDR3, the DNA is TGTGCCAGCAGTTACTCGGGACTCTATGGCTACACCTTC.

This chain joins TRBV6-5 and TRBJ1-5; D call uncertain. Trimming shortened V by 6 bases and J by 4 bases, and 13 bases separated the two germline ends. Germline CDR1 is MNHEY and CDR2 is SVGAGI. The CDR3 covers 14 residues. CDR3: CASSSGVLNQPQHF. CDR3 sequence (DNA): TGTGCCAGCAGCTCCGGGGTACTAAATCAGCCCCAGCATTTT.

The chain couples TRBV4-1 to TRBJ2-2, with 11 nucleotides matching TRBD2. Germline V gene data show CDR1 as MGHRA and CDR2 as YSYEKL. CDR3 length: 19 residues. J lost 0 bases, V lost 1 base, and 7 bases had no gene match. The CDR3 region is CASSQGPLSGRANTGELFF. The CDR3 bases are TGCGCCAGCAGCCAAGGACCCCTTAGCGGGAGGGCGAACACCGGGGAGCTGTTTTTT.

The chain couples TRBV18 to TRBJ2-5, with a tentative D call TRBD2 (6 bases). This CDR3 is built from 17 residues. From germline, CDR1 is KGHSH and CDR2 LQKENI. The V end lost 2 bases, the J end lost 2 bases, and 18 bases lay between the germline ends. CDR3 residues: CASSPFQTRRTQETQYF. In nucleotides, the CDR3 is TGTGCCAGCTCACCATTTCAGACTAGACGGACTCAAGAGACCCAGTACTTC. The entire variable domain, with the rest obtained from reference TRBV18 and TRBJ2-5, is as follows: NAGVMQNPRHLVRRRGQEARLRCSPMKGHSHVYWYRQLPEEGLKFMVYLQKENIIDESGMPKERFSAEFPKEGPSILRIQQVVRGDSAAYFCASSPFQTRRTQETQYFGPGTRLLVL.

This chain links TRBV27 with TRBJ1-5; D is ambiguous. This CDR3 contains 14 residues. Trimming shortened V by 5 bases and J by 7 bases, and 15 bases separated the two germline ends. CDR1 and CDR2 from the germline V gene are MNHEY and SMNVEV (reference sequence). CDR3 nucleotides: TGTGCCAGCAGTAGGGAGGGTCTGGGACAGCCCCAGCATTTT. This encodes CASSREGLGQPQHF.

This clone was counted once. The rearrangement joins TRBV27 to TRBJ2-5; perhaps TRBD1 as D (6 bases). The length of the CDR3 is 17 residues. CDR1 is MNHEY, CDR2 SMNVEV, per germline (reference sequence). Trimming cost V 5 bases and J 1 base, with 20 bases left between them. CDR3 DNA sequence: TGTGCCAGCAGTACCTACTCGACAGGTAGTCTCCAAGAGACCCAGTACTTC. It encodes CASSTYSTGSLQETQYF.

The genes are TRBV5-1 and TRBJ2-1; no reliable D call. Between the trimmed V and J ends, which lost 0 bases and 3 bases, there was a span of 7 bases. The V gene's germline CDR1 is SGHRS and CDR2 YFSETQ. The CDR3 loop spans 14 amino acids. CDR3 DNA: TGCGCCAGCAGCTTGGGTCAGGACTACAATGAGCAGTTCTTC. The encoded protein is CASSLGQDYNEQFF.

This chain joins TRBV6-4 and TRBJ1-5, with D unresolved. V lost 9 bases to trimming and J lost 9 bases, with 24 bases between them. The CDR3 runs 15 residues. CDR1 is MRHNA and CDR2 is SNTAGT in the germline V gene. This CDR3 reads CASKSTREIPSPQHF. CDR3 DNA: TGTGCCAGTAAGTCGACTCGGGAGATCCCCTCGCCCCAGCATTTT.

The chain is built from TRBV9 and TRBJ2-7; 8 bases fit TRBD1. Germline loops: CDR1 SGDLS, CDR2 YYNGEE. This CDR3 has 14 amino acids. V was pared by 4 bases and J by 3 bases, with 6 bases of the junction left unmatched. CDR3 DNA sequence: TGTGCCAGCAGCTTTAGGACAGGGAGCTACGAGCAGTACTTC. Its translation: CASSFRTGSYEQYF.

The chain couples TRBV10-3 to TRBJ1-2; 7 bases map to TRBD1. The junction had 18 bases not matched to a gene; V was cut back by 7 bases and J by 4 bases. This CDR3 region has 17 residues. CDR1 and CDR2 (germline): ENHRY, SYGVKD. The CDR3 sequence: CAITEDRDSAFSYGYTF. CDR3 bases: TGTGCCATCACCGAAGACAGGGATTCAGCTTTCTCCTATGGCTACACCTTC.

The rearrangement uses TRBV5-1 and TRBJ1-4, with D possibly being TRBD1 (6 bases). This CDR3 region has 14 residues. Germline lookup yields CDR1 SGHRS and CDR2 YFSETQ. V dropped 4 bases and J dropped 4 bases, with 11 bases sitting between them. The CDR3 DNA follows: TGCGCCAGCAGCCGGGACAACTTTAATGAAAAACTGTTTTTT. Its translation is CASSRDNFNEKLFF.

This clone was recorded a few times. The chain employs TRBV5-1 and TRBJ1-4; 9 bases agree with TRBD1. V gave up 4 bases and J gave up 7 bases; unmatched junction bases: 5. CDR1 is SGHRS and CDR2 is YFSETQ in the germline V gene. The CDR3 extends over 14 amino acids. The CDR3 loop reads CASSTGDRVEKLFF. CDR3 coding DNA: TGCGCCAGCAGCACCGGGGACAGGGTTGAAAAACTGTTTTTT.

The CDR3 sequence is CASRQLTGTYYGYTF. As DNA, the CDR3 is TGTGCCAGCAGGCAACTCACCGGGACATACTATGGCTACACCTTC. This chain uses TRBV28 with TRBJ1-2; TRBD1 might be the D (6 bases). The CDR3 is made up of 15 amino acids. V was shortened by 6 bases and J by 3 bases, with 17 bases between the two germline ends. CDR1 and CDR2 (germline): MDHEN, SYDVKM.

The chain uses TRBV9 and TRBJ1-5; 9 bases line up with TRBD1. The V and J ends lost 0 bases and 6 bases, in that order; junction bases with no gene match: 1. The germline gives CDR1 SGDLS, CDR2 YYNGEE. This CDR3 has 14 residues. The CDR3 DNA is TGTGCCAGCAGCGTAGGACAGGGGGGTCAGCCCCAGCATTTT. As protein: CASSVGQGGQPQHF.

The chain has TRBV5-1 and TRBJ2-7, with D maybe TRBD1 (5 bases). Trimming pared 4 bases from V and 4 bases from J, leaving 15 bases between. The CDR3 extends over 14 amino acids. Germline CDR1 and CDR2: SGHRS and YFSETQ. The DNA for the CDR3 is TGCGCCAGCAGCCTAGGGCAGGGTTTATACGAGCAGTACTTC. Amino acid sequence: CASSLGQGLYEQYF.

The J gene is TRBJ2-1, the V gene TRBV19; D not certain. The CDR3 runs 14 residues. Germline loops: CDR1 LNHDA, CDR2 SQIVND (reference sequence). V was clipped by 5 bases and J by 0 bases, with 8 bases between them. CDR3: CASSRRSSYNEQFF. DNA for the CDR3: TGTGCCAGTAGTCGACGGAGCTCCTACAATGAGCAGTTCTTC.

This clone was seen a single time. The V and J genes are TRBV18 and TRBJ1-4, with D tentatively TRBD1 (5 bases). Germline assignment: CDR1 KGHSH and CDR2 LQKENI. This CDR3 has 13 amino acids. V dropped 3 bases and J dropped 8 bases, with 10 bases sitting between them. The CDR3 reads CASSPPPGEKLFF. The DNA for the CDR3 is TGTGCCAGCTCACCCCCCCCAGGGGAAAAACTGTTTTTT.